One sample yielded the 9 T cell receptor beta chains listed below, sequenced in a study of cytomegalovirus exposure and HLA in healthy donors. Primers included in the PCR were 60 Vbeta and 13 Jbeta primers. Measured with immunoSEQ multiplex PCR; TCRdb has only the in-frame clones, and not every one. This table holds 55,000 to 65,000 clones, 60% to 80% found once. Sequencing was performed on PBMCs. The receptors shown here come from a woman aged 40 to 55 in good health and CMV-seropositive.

This chain connects TRBV9 to TRBJ2-7, with D maybe TRBD1 (5 bases). In germline, CDR1 is SGDLS, CDR2 YYNGEE. V lost 0 bases to trimming and J lost 0 bases, with 10 bases between them. The CDR3 loop spans 15 amino acids. The CDR3 nucleotides are TGTGCCAGCAGCGTAGATGCAGGGTTCTCCTACGAGCAGTACTTC. Translating it yields CASSVDAGFSYEQYF.

This chain links TRBV14 with TRBJ2-5; D remains ambiguous. The CDR3 sequence is 11 residues long. V was pared by 5 bases and J by 5 bases, with 6 bases between. Germline V gene data show CDR1 as SGHDN and CDR2 as FVKESK. The CDR3 coding sequence is TGTGCCAGCAGCGCCGGGGAGACCCAGTACTTC. Translation gives CASSAGETQYF. The full variable domain, in which reference TRBV14 and TRBJ2-5 provide the parts outside the CDR3, is EAGVTQFPSHSVIEKGQTVTLRCDPISGHDNLYWYRRVMGKEIKFLLHFVKESKQDESGMPNNRFLAERTGGTYSTLKVQPAELEDSGVYFCASSAGETQYFGPGTRLLVL.

This clone was found a few times. V is TRBV7-2 and J is TRBJ1-1, with a tentative D call TRBD1 (5 bases). V was cut by 5 bases and J by 0 bases, with 22 bases left in between. Per the germline V gene, CDR1 is SGHTA and CDR2 is FQGNSA. This CDR3 is 18 amino acids long. The CDR3 is CASSLGGTRTDMNTEAFF. CDR3 nucleotide sequence: TGTGCCAGCAGCCTTGGGGGGACGCGGACCGATATGAACACTGAAGCTTTCTTT.

V is TRBV5-6 and J is TRBJ1-6; 7 bases align to TRBD1. The V segment lost 4 bases and the J segment 7 bases; nucleotides outside the gene matches: 8. In germline, CDR1 is SGHDT, CDR2 YYEEEE. The CDR3 loop spans 15 amino acids. CDR3 sequence: CASSLFDRENSPLHF. The CDR3, as DNA: TGTGCCAGCAGCCTATTTGACAGGGAGAATTCACCCCTCCACTTT.

The chain carries TRBV2 and TRBJ1-6, with TRBD1 matching over 11 bases. The J segment lost 8 bases and the V segment lost 5 bases, leaving 2 bases of the junction unmatched. The V gene's germline CDR1 is SNHLY and CDR2 FYNNEI. This CDR3 comprises 14 residues. The CDR3 nucleotides read TGTGCCAGCAGTCGGGACAGGGGGGATTCACCCCTCCACTTT. Translation: CASSRDRGDSPLHF.

V is TRBV7-8 and J is TRBJ2-3; TRBD2 aligns across 7 bases. The CDR3 sequence is 15 residues long. V dropped 5 bases and J dropped 3; count of bases not matched to a gene: 8. Looked up from germline, CDR1 is SGHVS and CDR2 is FQNEAQ. The CDR3 DNA follows: TGTGCCAGCAGCCCCACTCGCGGGGGAACAGATACGCAGTATTTT. It codes for CASSPTRGGTDTQYF. Filled out from reference TRBV7-8 and TRBJ2-3, the complete variable domain reads GAGVSQSPRYKVAKRGQDVALRCDPISGHVSLFWYQQALGQGPEFLTYFQNEAQLDKSGLPSDRFFAERPEGSVSTLKIQRTQQEDSAVYLCASSPTRGGTDTQYFGPGTRLTVL.

The table lists this clone with a few counts. The gene calls are TRBV2 and TRBJ2-7; 9 bases fit TRBD1. The CDR3 consists of 14 residues. V trimming: 7 bases; J trimming: 5 bases; junction bases outside the gene matches: 9. In germline, CDR1 is SNHLY, CDR2 FYNNEI. In DNA form, the CDR3 reads TGTGCCAGCAAGGAGACAGGGGGTAACAACGAGCAGTACTTC. It translates to CASKETGGNNEQYF.

This rearrangement joins TRBV6-5 to TRBJ1-6, with D unclear. This CDR3 spans 14 amino acids. The ends were cut back, 2 bases at V and 7 bases at J, with 9 bases in the middle. Germline values: CDR1 MNHEY, CDR2 SVGAGI. CDR3 region: CASSYGRLNSPLHF. DNA of the CDR3: TGTGCCAGCAGTTACGGCAGGCTGAATTCACCCCTCCACTTT.

The chain carries TRBV27 and TRBJ2-5; 7 bases are shared with TRBD1. Germline loops: CDR1 MNHEY, CDR2 SMNVEV (reference sequence). Trimming took 11 bases from V and 1 from J; bases not matched to a gene: 7. This CDR3 comprises 13 residues. The CDR3 sequence: CAVRTGVQETQYF. The CDR3 DNA reads TGTGCCGTGAGGACAGGCGTCCAAGAGACCCAGTACTTC.